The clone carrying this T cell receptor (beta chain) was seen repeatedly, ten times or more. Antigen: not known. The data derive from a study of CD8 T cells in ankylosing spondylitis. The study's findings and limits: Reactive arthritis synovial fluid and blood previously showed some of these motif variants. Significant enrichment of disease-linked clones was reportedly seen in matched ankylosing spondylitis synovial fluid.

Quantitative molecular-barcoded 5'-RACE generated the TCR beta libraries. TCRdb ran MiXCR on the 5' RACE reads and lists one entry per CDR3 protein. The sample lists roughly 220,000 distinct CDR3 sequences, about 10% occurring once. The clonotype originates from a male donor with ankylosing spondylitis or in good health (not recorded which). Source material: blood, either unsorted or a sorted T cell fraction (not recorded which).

The CDR3 here is CASSSRLDTYNEQFF. The CDR3 DNA is TGTGCCAGCAGTTCCCGGCTAGACACCTACAATGAGCAGTTCTTC. V gene TRBV12-3 or TRBV12-4 combines with J gene TRBJ2-1; D unresolved. Trimming cost V 4 bases and J 2 bases, with 12 bases left between them. The CDR3 runs 15 residues.